Below are 28 T cell receptor beta chains sequenced from a single sample in a study of T cells in women clearing cervical HPV infection. Method: immunoSEQ multiplex PCR; TCRdb's copy keeps in-frame clones and lacks some. This sample's clone table lists 20,000 or so clones. The specimen sequenced was blood buffy coat. All receptors come from a woman aged 18-69 years with a cervical HPV16 infection that either progressed to CIN3+ or cleared (not recorded which).

Comment on this clone: With the read ending 3 residues before the CDR3 end, the germline J gene is used to fill in that end. This chain links TRBV7-9 with TRBJ1-2; TRBD1 agrees at 8 bases. The length of the CDR3 is 14 residues. Germline V gene sequence: CDR1 SEHNR, CDR2 FQNEAQ (reference sequence). CDR3 region: CASTLDRGTDTYTF. CDR3 DNA (partial): TGTGCCAGCACCCTCGACAGGGGTACAGATACC.

A word on this clone: Read data end 3 residues before the CDR3 end; the end is taken from the germline J gene. The chain links TRBV30 to TRBJ2-2, with a possible D match to TRBD1 (5 bases). Germline values: CDR1 GTSNPN, CDR2 SVGIG (reference sequence). The CDR3 consists of 13 residues. CDR3 bases read: TGTGCCTGGAGTGTACAGGCTGATTCACCG. It codes for CAWSVQADSP. From start to end, the CDR3 is CAWSVQADSPLFF.

On this clone itself: The read is 3 residues too short to cover the CDR3 end, so that end is filled in from the germline J gene. The chain has TRBV30 and TRBJ1-6, with D perhaps matching TRBD1 (5 bases). The CDR3 sequence is 13 residues long. Between the trimmed V and J ends, which lost 0 bases and 8 bases, there was a span of 8 bases. Germline V gene data show CDR1 as GTSNPN and CDR2 as SVGIG (reference sequence). The sequenced part of the CDR3 DNA is TGTGCCTGGAGTGTACAGGCTGATTCACCC. Translation gives CAWSVQADSP. The CDR3 in full is CAWSVQADSPLHF.

Turning to this clone: The read gets to within 3 residues of the CDR3 end, and the germline J gene fills in the rest. The chain uses TRBV19 and TRBJ1-1, with D tentatively TRBD1 (5 bases). Germline values: CDR1 LNHDA, CDR2 SQIVND (reference sequence). The CDR3 has 16 residues. Deletions cut 5 bases from V and 5 bases from J, with 21 bases between. The part of the CDR3 DNA that was read is TGTGCCAGTAGTCTCTTTAACGGGAGGAGGACAACTGAA. Its protein product is CASSLFNGRRTTE. The entire CDR3 is CASSLFNGRRTTEAFF.

A note on this clone: The read stops 3 residues short of the end of the CDR3; the missing end is completed from the germline J gene. The chain uses TRBV7-2 and TRBJ1-2, with 7 positions matching TRBD1. This CDR3 spans 15 amino acids. The germline gives CDR1 SGHTA, CDR2 FQGNSA. V lost 4 bases to trimming and J lost 5 bases; unmatched junction nucleotides: 10. CDR3 DNA, as far as it was read: TGTGCCAGCAGCTCCTTCGCGGACAGGTCATATGGC. This codes for CASSSFADRSYG. The complete CDR3 protein is CASSSFADRSYGYTF. Using reference TRBV7-2 and TRBJ1-2 for the parts outside the CDR3, the full variable domain is GAGVSQSPSNKVTEKGKDVELRCDPISGHTALYWYRQSLGQGLEFLIYFQGNSAPDKSGLPSDRFSAERTGGSVSTLTIQRTQQEDSAVYLCASSSFADRSYGYTFGSGTRLTVV.

Remarks on this clone: The read terminates 3 residues ahead of where the CDR3 ends, so the germline J gene completes it. The J gene is TRBJ2-3, the V gene TRBV2, with 11 bases identical to TRBD2. Germline V gives CDR1 SNHLY, CDR2 FYNNEI. This CDR3 comprises 18 residues. The CDR3 here is CASTRRGSGTSGEETQYF. The CDR3 DNA, read in part, is TGTGCCAGCACCCGGCGGGGGTCCGGGACTAGCGGTGAAGAGACG.

The CDR3 here is CASSFLQGAYGYTF. CDR3 DNA, as far as it was read: TGTGCCAGCAGCTTTTTGCAGGGCGCCTATGGC. The chain joins TRBV5-4 to TRBJ1-2; D possibly corresponds to TRBD1 (5 bases). Read coverage stops 3 residues before the CDR3 terminus; the germline J gene supplies the remainder. The germline gives CDR1 SGHNT, CDR2 YYREEE (reference sequence). The CDR3 totals 14 residues. V lost 2 bases, J lost 4 bases, and 12 bases lay in between.

With regard to this clone: The sequence runs out 3 residues before the end of the CDR3; the remainder is reconstructed from the germline J gene. The rearrangement links TRBV20-1 to TRBJ1-4; 8 bases line up with TRBD1. The germline V gene has CDR1 DFQATT and CDR2 SNEGSKA (reference sequence). The CDR3 has 19 amino acids. The part of the CDR3 DNA that was read is TGCAGTGCTAGAGCCCAACCGGAGACAGGGGTCTTATATAATTCACCA. This encodes CSARAQPETGVLYNSP. The full CDR3 protein is CSARAQPETGVLYNSPLFF.

In the case of this clone: Coverage ceases 3 residues before the CDR3 finishes, and the germline J gene fills in the end. The rearrangement uses TRBV14 and TRBJ2-1; maybe TRBD2 (5 bases). Trimming removed 4 bases at V and 9 bases at J, with 10 bases between. The CDR3 extends over 12 amino acids. Germline assignment: CDR1 SGHDN and CDR2 FVKESK. The sequenced CDR3 bases are TGTGCCAGCAGCCTGTGGGCGGGTGAG. Protein product: CASSLWAGE. The full CDR3 sequence reads CASSLWAGEQFF.

As regards this clone: The sequence runs out 3 residues before the end of the CDR3; the remainder is reconstructed from the germline J gene. The chain links TRBV18 to TRBJ2-5; TRBD2 is a possible D gene (5 bases). Trimming cost V 3 bases and J 3 bases, with 23 bases left between them. Germline-derived CDR1 and CDR2 are KGHSH and LQKENI. The CDR3 is 18 amino acids. The part of the CDR3 DNA that was read is TGTGCCAGCTCACCTCTTAGGACGGGGAGTCAAGAGGAAGAGACC. The encoded protein is CASSPLRTGSQEEET. From start to end, the CDR3 is CASSPLRTGSQEEETQYF.

Comments on this clone: The sequence runs out 3 residues before the end of the CDR3; the remainder is reconstructed from the germline J gene. The chain uses TRBV14 and TRBJ1-2; 7 nucleotides line up with TRBD1. The CDR3 totals 14 residues. Trimming removed 4 bases from V and 5 bases from J; junction bases left unmatched: 7. Germline CDR1 and CDR2: SGHDN and FVKESK. The DNA read from the CDR3 is TGTGCCAGCAGCCCTTACGACAGGGCGTATGGC. Translation: CASSPYDRAYG. The entire CDR3 sequence reads CASSPYDRAYGYTF. Variable domain in full (rest from reference TRBV14 and TRBJ1-2): EAGVTQFPSHSVIEKGQTVTLRCDPISGHDNLYWYRRVMGKEIKFLLHFVKESKQDESGMPNNRFLAERTGGTYSTLKVQPAELEDSGVYFCASSPYDRAYGYTFGSGTRLTVV.

Comments on this clone: The missing CDR3 end, 3 residues past where the read stops, is filled in from the germline J gene. This chain joins TRBV18 and TRBJ2-2; TRBD1 matches 8 bases. The CDR3 totals 15 residues. Germline CDR1 reads KGHSH; CDR2 reads LQKENI. With 6 bases clipped from V and 4 bases from J, the junction kept 7 bases outside the gene matches. The CDR3: CASSPGQDRTGELFF. CDR3 DNA, as far as it was read: TGTGCCAGCTCCCCGGGACAGGACCGCACCGGGGAG.

On this clone: From the germline J gene comes the end of the CDR3, since the read stops 3 residues before it. The V call is TRBV10-3, the J call TRBJ2-3; 8 bases fit TRBD1. This CDR3 is built from 14 residues. V was pared by 4 bases and J by 3 bases, with 3 bases of the junction left unmatched. In germline, CDR1 is ENHRY, CDR2 SYGVKD. This chain's CDR3 is CAISGTGHTDTQYF. Incomplete CDR3 DNA: TGTGCCATCAGTGGGACAGGGCATACAGATACG.

On this clone: The observed sequence ends 3 residues before the CDR3 terminus, with the missing tail filled in from the germline J gene. The V call is TRBV29-1, the J call TRBJ2-1; a possible D gene is TRBD1 (7 bases). The CDR3 is 16 amino acids. Germline lookup yields CDR1 SQVTM and CDR2 ANQGSEA. Trimming cost V 0 bases and J 9 bases, with 21 bases left between them. The DNA read from the CDR3 is TGCAGCGTTGAAGATCGCGGGACAGACCCGAGATCTGAG. It codes for CSVEDRGTDPRSE. The entire CDR3 sequence reads CSVEDRGTDPRSEQFF.

Remarks on this clone: The read stops 3 residues short of the end of the CDR3; the missing end is completed from the germline J gene. The chain recombines TRBV10-3 with TRBJ2-5; the D gene is possibly TRBD2 (5 bases). Trimming shortened V by 11 bases and J by 2 bases, and 18 bases separated the two germline ends. This CDR3 has 14 amino acids. Looked up from germline, CDR1 is ENHRY and CDR2 is SYGVKD. The CDR3 protein is CAARPRVEQETQYF. CDR3 DNA, as far as it was read: TGTGCCGCTCGTCCGAGGGTAGAACAAGAGACC.

About this clone: The CDR3 end falls 3 residues outside the read, so it is completed with the germline J gene. The chain employs TRBV5-1 and TRBJ2-5; the D is unclear. CDR3 length: 15 amino acids. Looked up from germline, CDR1 is SGHRS and CDR2 is YFSETQ. Deletions cut 5 bases from V and 4 bases from J, with 18 bases between. The CDR3 here is CASRGGTTYGETQYF. CDR3 DNA, as far as it was read: TGCGCCAGCAGGGGTGGAACTACCTACGGAGAGACC.

About this clone itself: Sequencing ends 3 residues short of the CDR3 end; the germline J gene provides the rest. This chain connects TRBV7-9 to TRBJ2-4; 10 positions match TRBD1. CDR3 length: 14 amino acids. Germline V CDR1 and CDR2: SEHNR, FQNEAQ (reference sequence). CDR3 in amino acids: CASSRLGTGDGQYF. The CDR3 bases that were read are TGTGCCAGCAGCCGATTAGGGACAGGGGACGGT.

Comments on this clone: Read data end 3 residues before the CDR3 end; the end is taken from the germline J gene. The rearrangement uses TRBV24-1 and TRBJ2-5, with a tentative D call TRBD1 (5 bases). CDR3 length: 16 amino acids. CDR1 is KGHDR and CDR2 is SFDVKD in the germline V gene. The V and J ends lost 6 bases and 2 bases respectively, with 18 bases between them. CDR3 sequence: CATSSRRGLRQETQYF. The CDR3 bases that were read are TGTGCCACCAGTTCCCGAAGGGGCCTGCGTCAAGAGACC.

Notes on this clone: Read sequence stops 3 residues before the CDR3 end, and the germline J gene provides the missing end. V gene TRBV7-9 combines with J gene TRBJ2-7, with D maybe TRBD2 (7 bases). V was pared by 6 bases and J by 5 bases, with 20 bases between. CDR1 and CDR2 (germline): SEHNR, FQNEAQ (reference sequence). The CDR3 is made up of 15 amino acids. CDR3 DNA, as far as it was read: TGTGCCAGCAGGCCTCAACGGGGGGCCGCCAACGAG. It yields the protein CASRPQRGAANE. The CDR3, in full, reads CASRPQRGAANEQYF. The whole variable domain, filled in from reference TRBV7-9 and TRBJ2-7, reads DTGVSQNPRHKITKRGQNVTFRCDPISEHNRLYWYRQTLGQGPEFLTYFQNEAQLEKSRLLSDRFSAERPKGSFSTLEIQRTEQGDSAMYLCASRPQRGAANEQYFGPGTRLTVT.

As to this clone: The CDR3 is cut off 3 residues early in the read; its end comes from the germline J gene. The chain carries TRBV30 and TRBJ2-2; D is uncertain. The germline V gene encodes CDR1 GTSNPN and CDR2 SVGIG (reference sequence). The CDR3 is made up of 13 amino acids. The CDR3 bases that were read are TGTGCCTGGAGTACCAGACTTAATGAAAAG. Translation: CAWSTRLNEK. The complete CDR3 sequence is CAWSTRLNEKLFF.

For this clone: Read data end 3 residues before the CDR3 end; the end is taken from the germline J gene. The J gene is TRBJ2-1, the V gene TRBV29-1; TRBD2 aligns across 9 bases. V shed 1 base and J 7 bases; nucleotides not matched to a gene: 5. Germline V lookup: CDR1 SQVTM, CDR2 ANQGSEA. The CDR3 extends over 14 amino acids. The CDR3 loop reads CSVEVSGSRNEQFF. CDR3 DNA (partial): TGCAGCGTTGAAGTTAGCGGGAGTCGGAATGAG.

As for this clone: The read falls 3 residues short of the CDR3 end, and the missing part is taken from the germline J gene. The rearrangement uses TRBV7-2 and TRBJ2-5, with 8 bases matching TRBD2. The germline gives CDR1 SGHTA, CDR2 FQGNSA. V gave up 2 bases and J gave up 4 bases; unmatched junction bases: 6. CDR3 length equals 15 residues. The CDR3 region is CASSLPLAGGETQYF. The sequenced CDR3 bases are TGTGCCAGCAGCTTACCCCTGGCGGGGGGAGAGACC.

CDR3 in amino acids: CASSFDRFYEQYF. The DNA read from the CDR3 is TGTGCCAGCAGCTTCGACAGGTTCTACGAG. The V and J genes are TRBV7-6 and TRBJ2-7; TRBD1 is a possible D gene (6 bases). Read sequence stops 3 residues before the CDR3 end, and the germline J gene provides the missing end. Germline CDR1 SGHVS, CDR2 FNYEAQ. The CDR3 contains 13 residues. With 3 bases removed from V and 3 bases from J, the gap between germline ends came to 9 bases.

CDR3 DNA (partial): TGTGCCAGCAGTGATGGTCAGGTCCAGACC. Amino acids: CASSDGQVQT. The CDR3 as a whole reads CASSDGQVQTQYF. The chain links TRBV2 to TRBJ2-5, with no clear D. With the read ending 3 residues before the CDR3 end, the germline J gene is used to fill in that end. Germline V lookup: CDR1 SNHLY, CDR2 FYNNEI. V gave up 3 bases and J gave up 6 bases, with 11 bases separating them. The CDR3 spans 13 residues.

With respect to this clone: The CDR3 end is not reached by the read, which stops 3 residues before it; the germline J gene fills it in. V gene TRBV5-1 combines with J gene TRBJ2-5; 11 nucleotides agree with TRBD2. Germline V gives CDR1 SGHRS, CDR2 YFSETQ. J was trimmed by 5 bases and V by 4 bases; bases with no gene match: 13. The CDR3 covers 17 residues. The CDR3 bases that were read are TGCGCCAGCAGCCCGGTCACTAGGACTAGCGGGTCGGAGACC. Residues: CASSPVTRTSGSET. The full CDR3 is CASSPVTRTSGSETQYF.

A note on this clone: Read sequence stops 3 residues before the CDR3 end, and the germline J gene provides the missing end. This sequence joins TRBV20-1 and TRBJ2-7, with 9 bases that match TRBD2. Germline lookup yields CDR1 DFQATT and CDR2 SNEGSKA (reference sequence). The CDR3 contains 13 residues. With 4 bases clipped from V and 6 bases from J, the junction kept 7 bases outside the gene matches. The CDR3 bases that were read are TGCAGTGCTACCGGGACTAGCACCTTCGAG. Translating gives CSATGTSTFE. The entire CDR3 sequence reads CSATGTSTFEQYF.

In the case of this clone: From the germline J gene comes the end of the CDR3, since the read stops 3 residues before it. The rearrangement links TRBV2 to TRBJ1-4; D possibly corresponds to TRBD1 (5 bases). The CDR3 has 14 amino acids. Deletions cut 5 bases from V and 2 bases from J, with 9 bases between. CDR1 and CDR2 (germline): SNHLY, FYNNEI. Partial CDR3 DNA: TGTGCCAGCAGTCGGACAAACACTAATGAAAAA. Residues: CASSRTNTNEK. The full CDR3 is CASSRTNTNEKLFF.

Turning to this clone: The read stops 3 residues short of the end of the CDR3; the missing end is completed from the germline J gene. The chain joins TRBV13 to TRBJ1-2, with 9 nucleotides matching TRBD1. CDR3 length: 15 amino acids. Germline V gene lookup returns CDR1 PRHDT and CDR2 FYEKMQ (reference sequence). After removal of 5 bases from V and 2 bases from J, the junction contained 6 bases not matched to a gene. CDR3 region: CASSPGTGLNYGYTF. The DNA read from the CDR3 is TGTGCCAGCAGCCCCGGGACAGGGTTAAACTATGGC. Together with reference TRBV13 and TRBJ1-2, the CDR3 gives the full variable domain: AAGVIQSPRHLIKEKRETATLKCYPIPRHDTVYWYQQGPGQDPQFLISFYEKMQSDKGSIPDRFSAQQFSDYHSELNMSSLELGDSALYFCASSPGTGLNYGYTFGSGTRLTVV.